This T cell receptor (beta chain) stems from a study of immune heterogeneity within non-small cell lung tumors. Study findings and constraints: A moderate but significant correlation was found, linking local T-cell clonality with local tumor mutational burden (R roughly 0.35).

The template for each sample was roughly 600 ng of genomic DNA, which had been extracted from bulk tumor tissue. Several widely spaced biopsies per primary tumor were taken during surgery. Those enrolled were patients newly diagnosed with untreated non-small cell lung cancer and undergoing curative surgery. Each donor was a newly diagnosed non-small cell lung cancer patient undergoing surgery with curative intent. This clonotype was picked up many times. Antigen specificity is unknown. TCR beta CDR3 regions came from multiplex PCR with 32 forward V and 13 reverse J primers. TCRdb re-called the multiplex PCR reads through MiXCR, storing one row per CDR3 protein. The table lists approximately 31,000 distinct CDR3 sequences, around 30% of them singletons. What was sequenced was lung tumor tissue. The receptor was derived from a man in his forties with non-small cell lung cancer.

The CDR3, as DNA: TGCGCCAGCAGCCAAGCGAATCTTGTGGGACTAGGTTTCCTCGAGCAGTACTTC. The encoded protein is CASSQANLVGLGFLEQYF. The gene calls are TRBV4-1 and TRBJ2-7; the match to TRBD2 covers 8 bases. The CDR3 totals 18 residues. The junction had 17 bases not matched to a gene; V was cut back by 1 base and J by 6 bases. Germline V gene lookup returns CDR1 MGHRA and CDR2 YSYEKL.